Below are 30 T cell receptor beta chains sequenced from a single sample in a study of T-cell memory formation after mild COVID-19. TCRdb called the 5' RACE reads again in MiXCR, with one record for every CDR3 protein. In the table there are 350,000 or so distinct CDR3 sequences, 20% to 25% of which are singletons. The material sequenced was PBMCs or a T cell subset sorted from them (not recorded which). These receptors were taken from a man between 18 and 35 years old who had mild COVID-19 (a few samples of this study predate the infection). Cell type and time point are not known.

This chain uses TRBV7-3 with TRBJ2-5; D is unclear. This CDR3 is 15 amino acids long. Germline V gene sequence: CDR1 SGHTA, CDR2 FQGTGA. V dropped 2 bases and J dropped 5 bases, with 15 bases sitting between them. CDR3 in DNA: TGTGCCAGCAGCTTATACCCGACCATATCGGAGACCCAGTACTTC. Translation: CASSLYPTISETQYF.

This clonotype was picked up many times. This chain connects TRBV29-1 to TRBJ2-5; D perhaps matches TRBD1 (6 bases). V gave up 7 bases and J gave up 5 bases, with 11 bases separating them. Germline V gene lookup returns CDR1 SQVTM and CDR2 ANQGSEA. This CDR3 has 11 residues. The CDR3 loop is CSGRGGETQYF. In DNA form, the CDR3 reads TGCAGCGGCAGGGGCGGTGAGACCCAGTACTTC.

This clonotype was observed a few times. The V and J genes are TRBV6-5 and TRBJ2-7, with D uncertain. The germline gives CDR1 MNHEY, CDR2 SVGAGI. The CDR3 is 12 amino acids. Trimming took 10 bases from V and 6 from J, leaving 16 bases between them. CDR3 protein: CATQLQVSEQYV. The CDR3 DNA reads TGTGCCACCCAGCTCCAGGTTAGCGAGCAGTACGTC.

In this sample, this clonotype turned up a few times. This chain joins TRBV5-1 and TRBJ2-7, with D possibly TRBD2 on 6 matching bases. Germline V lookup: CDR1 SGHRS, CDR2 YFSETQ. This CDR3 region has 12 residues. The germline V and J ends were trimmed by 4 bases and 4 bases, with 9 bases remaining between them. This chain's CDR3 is CASSQEGYEQYF. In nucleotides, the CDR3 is TGCGCCAGCAGCCAGGAGGGTTACGAGCAGTACTTC.

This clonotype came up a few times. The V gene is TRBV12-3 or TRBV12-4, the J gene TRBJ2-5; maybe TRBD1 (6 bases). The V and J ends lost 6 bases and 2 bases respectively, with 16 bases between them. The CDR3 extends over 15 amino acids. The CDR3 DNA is TGTGCCAGCAGCCCTGGGGGCCTTCTTCAAGAGACCCAGTACTTC. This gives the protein CASSPGGLLQETQYF.

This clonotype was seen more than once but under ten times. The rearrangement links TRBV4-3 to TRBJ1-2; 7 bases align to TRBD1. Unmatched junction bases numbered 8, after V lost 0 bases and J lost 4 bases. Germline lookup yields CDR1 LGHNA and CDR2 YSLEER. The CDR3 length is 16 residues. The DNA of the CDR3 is TGCGCCAGCAGCCAAGATCATGCGGGACAGTCCTATGGCTACACCTTC. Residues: CASSQDHAGQSYGYTF.

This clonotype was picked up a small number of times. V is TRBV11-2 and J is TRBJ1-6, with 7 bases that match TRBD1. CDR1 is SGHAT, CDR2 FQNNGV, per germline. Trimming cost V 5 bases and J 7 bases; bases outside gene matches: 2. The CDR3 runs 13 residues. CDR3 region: CASSDRENSPLHF. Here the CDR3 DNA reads TGTGCCAGCAGCGACAGGGAAAATTCACCCCTCCACTTT.

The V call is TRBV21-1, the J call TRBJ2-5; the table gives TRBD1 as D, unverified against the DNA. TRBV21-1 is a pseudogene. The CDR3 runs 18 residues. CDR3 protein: CASSKVVGTGLYQETQYF. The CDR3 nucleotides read TGTGCCAGCAGCAAAGTTGTGGGGACAGGACTCTACCAAGAGACCCAGTACTTC.

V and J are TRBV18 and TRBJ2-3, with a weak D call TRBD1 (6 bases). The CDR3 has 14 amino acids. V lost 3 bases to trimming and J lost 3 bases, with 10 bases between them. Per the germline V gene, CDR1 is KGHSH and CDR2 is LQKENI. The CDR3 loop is CASSPVTGTDTQYF. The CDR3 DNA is TGTGCCAGCTCACCGGTAACAGGGACAGATACGCAGTATTTT.

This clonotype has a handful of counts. The chain's CDR3 is CSVAGTGVGNTIYF. The CDR3 nucleotides are TGCAGCGTAGCCGGGACAGGGGTTGGAAACACCATATATTTT. The V gene is TRBV29-1, the J gene TRBJ1-3, with 10 bases lining up with TRBD1. Germline V CDR1 and CDR2: SQVTM, ANQGSEA. V shed 6 bases and J 3 bases; nucleotides not matched to a gene: 5. The CDR3 spans 14 residues. The full variable domain, in which reference TRBV29-1 and TRBJ1-3 provide the parts outside the CDR3, is SAVISQKPSRDICQRGTSLTIQCQVDSQVTMMFWYRQQPGQSLTLIATANQGSEATYESGFVIDKFPISRPNLTFSTLTVSNMSPEDSSIYLCSVAGTGVGNTIYFGEGSWLTVV.

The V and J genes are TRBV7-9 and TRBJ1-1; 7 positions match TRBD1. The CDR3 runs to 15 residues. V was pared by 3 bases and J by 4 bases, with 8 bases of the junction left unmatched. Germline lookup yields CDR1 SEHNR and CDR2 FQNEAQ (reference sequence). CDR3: CASSFTGVESTEAFF. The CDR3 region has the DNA TGTGCCAGCAGCTTTACAGGGGTCGAGAGCACTGAAGCTTTCTTT.

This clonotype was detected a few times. CDR3 protein: CASKRGQGTEAFF. The CDR3 DNA sequence: TGTGCCAGCAAGCGGGGACAGGGGACTGAAGCTTTCTTT. The rearrangement links TRBV6-5 to TRBJ1-1; 10 bases fit TRBD1. The germline CDR1 and CDR2 sequences are MNHEY and SVGAGI. The V gene end was trimmed by 7 bases and the J gene end by 5 bases; junction bases not matched to a gene: 4. This CDR3 is built from 13 residues.

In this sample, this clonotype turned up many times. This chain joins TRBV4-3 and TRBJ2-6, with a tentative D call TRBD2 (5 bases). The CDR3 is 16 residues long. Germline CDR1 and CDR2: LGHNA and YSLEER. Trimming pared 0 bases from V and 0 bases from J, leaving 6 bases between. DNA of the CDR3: TGCGCCAGCAGCCAAGAAGGGAGCTCTGGGGCCAACGTCCTGACTTTC. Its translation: CASSQEGSSGANVLTF.

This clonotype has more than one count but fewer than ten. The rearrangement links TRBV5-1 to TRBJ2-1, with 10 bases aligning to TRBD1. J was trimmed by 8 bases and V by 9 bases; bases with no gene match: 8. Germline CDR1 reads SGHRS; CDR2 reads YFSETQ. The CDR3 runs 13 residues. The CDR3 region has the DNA TGCGCCACACGGGACAGGGGCTGGGATGAGCAGTTCTTC. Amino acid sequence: CATRDRGWDEQFF.

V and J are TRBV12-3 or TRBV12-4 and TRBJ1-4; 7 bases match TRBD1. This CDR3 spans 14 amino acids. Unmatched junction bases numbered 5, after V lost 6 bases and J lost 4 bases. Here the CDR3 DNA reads TGTGCCAGCAGCCAGGGACAGAGTAATGAAAAACTGTTTTTT. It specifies CASSQGQSNEKLFF.

The CDR3 loop is CSASRGDSGANVLTF. The CDR3 DNA reads as TGCAGCGCATCTCGGGGGGACTCTGGGGCCAACGTCCTGACTTTC. The chain uses TRBV29-1 and TRBJ2-6; 7 nucleotides agree with TRBD2. CDR1 SQVTM and CDR2 ANQGSEA come from the germline V gene. With 7 bases clipped from V and 0 bases from J, the junction kept 6 bases outside the gene matches. The CDR3 contains 15 residues. The complete variable domain, with remaining parts taken from reference TRBV29-1 and TRBJ2-6, reads SAVISQKPSRDICQRGTSLTIQCQVDSQVTMMFWYRQQPGQSLTLIATANQGSEATYESGFVIDKFPISRPNLTFSTLTVSNMSPEDSSIYLCSASRGDSGANVLTFGAGSRLTVL.

The CDR3 loop reads CASTQRRLAGGRQYF. The CDR3 bases are TGTGCCAGCACCCAACGGAGGCTAGCGGGGGGCCGGCAGTACTTC. V usage is TRBV7-8 and J usage is TRBJ2-7; 11 nucleotides align to TRBD2. V was pared by 7 bases and J by 9 bases, with 14 bases of the junction left unmatched. CDR3 size: 15 residues. Germline lookup yields CDR1 SGHVS and CDR2 FQNEAQ.

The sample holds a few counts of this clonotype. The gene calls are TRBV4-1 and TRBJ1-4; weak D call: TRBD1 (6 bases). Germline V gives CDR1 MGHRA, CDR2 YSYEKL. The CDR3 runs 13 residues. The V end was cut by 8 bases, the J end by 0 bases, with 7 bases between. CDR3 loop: CASAGATNEKLFF. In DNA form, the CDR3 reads TGCGCCAGCGCAGGGGCAACTAATGAAAAACTGTTTTTT.

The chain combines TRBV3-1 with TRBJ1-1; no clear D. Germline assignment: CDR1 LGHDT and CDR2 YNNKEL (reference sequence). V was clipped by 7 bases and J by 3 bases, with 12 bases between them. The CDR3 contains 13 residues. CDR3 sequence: CASTFGRDTEAFF. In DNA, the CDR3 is TGTGCCAGCACCTTCGGGAGGGACACTGAAGCTTTCTTT. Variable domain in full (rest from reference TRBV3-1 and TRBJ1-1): DTAVSQTPKYLVTQMGNDKSIKCEQNLGHDTMYWYKQDSKKFLKIMFSYNNKELIINETVPNRFSPKSPDKAHLNLHINSLELGDSAVYFCASTFGRDTEAFFGQGTRLTVV.

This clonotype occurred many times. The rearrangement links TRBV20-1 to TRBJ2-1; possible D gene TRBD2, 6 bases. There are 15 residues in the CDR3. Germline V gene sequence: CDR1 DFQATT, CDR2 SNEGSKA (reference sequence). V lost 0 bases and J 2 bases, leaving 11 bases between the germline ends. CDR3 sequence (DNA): TGCAGTGCTAGAGATAGGCAGCGGGCCTACAATGAGCAGTTCTTC. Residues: CSARDRQRAYNEQFF.

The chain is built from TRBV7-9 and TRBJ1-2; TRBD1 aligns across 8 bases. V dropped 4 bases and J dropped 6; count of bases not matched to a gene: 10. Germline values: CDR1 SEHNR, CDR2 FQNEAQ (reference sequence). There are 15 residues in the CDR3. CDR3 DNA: TGTGCCAGCAGCTGGTCGGACAGGGAGGTCAATGGCTACACCTTC. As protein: CASSWSDREVNGYTF.

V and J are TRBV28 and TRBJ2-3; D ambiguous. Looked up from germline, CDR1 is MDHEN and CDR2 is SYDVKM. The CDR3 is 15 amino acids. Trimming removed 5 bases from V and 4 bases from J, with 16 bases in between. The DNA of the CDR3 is TGTGCCAGCAGTGGCGAGGCCCTCGGAGCAGATACGCAGTATTTT. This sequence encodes CASSGEALGADTQYF.

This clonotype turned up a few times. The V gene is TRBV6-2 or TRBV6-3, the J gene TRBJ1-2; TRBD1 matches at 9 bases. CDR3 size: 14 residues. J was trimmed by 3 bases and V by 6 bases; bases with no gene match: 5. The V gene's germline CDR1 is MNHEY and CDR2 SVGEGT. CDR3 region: CASSWTGVHYGYTF. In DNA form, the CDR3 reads TGTGCCAGCAGCTGGACAGGGGTTCACTATGGCTACACCTTC.

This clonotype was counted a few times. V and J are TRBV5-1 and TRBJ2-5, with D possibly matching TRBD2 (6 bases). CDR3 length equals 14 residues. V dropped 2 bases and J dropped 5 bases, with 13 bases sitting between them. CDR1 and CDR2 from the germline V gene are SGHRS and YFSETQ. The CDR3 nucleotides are TGCGCCAGCAGCTTCGGGTCTAGCGAGGAGACCCAGTACTTC. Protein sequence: CASSFGSSEETQYF.

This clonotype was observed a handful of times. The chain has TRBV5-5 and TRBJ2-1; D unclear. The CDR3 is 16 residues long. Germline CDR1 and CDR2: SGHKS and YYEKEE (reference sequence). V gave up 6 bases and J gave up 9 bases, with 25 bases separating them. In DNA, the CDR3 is TGTGCCAGCATCCCGAAGGGAAAGCCGCCTAAGACTGAGCAGTTCTTC. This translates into CASIPKGKPPKTEQFF.

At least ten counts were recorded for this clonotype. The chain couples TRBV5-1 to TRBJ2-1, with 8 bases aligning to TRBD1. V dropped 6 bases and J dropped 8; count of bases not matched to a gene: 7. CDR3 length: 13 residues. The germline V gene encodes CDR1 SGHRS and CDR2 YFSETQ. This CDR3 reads CASMGTGPHEQFF. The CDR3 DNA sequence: TGCGCCAGCATGGGGACAGGCCCCCATGAGCAGTTCTTC.

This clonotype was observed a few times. The CDR3 coding sequence is TGTGCCAGCAGTGCACTTTGGGGGCATGGGGCCAACGTCCTGACTTTC. As protein: CASSALWGHGANVLTF. The genes are TRBV6-5 and TRBJ2-6, with D possibly being TRBD1 (6 bases). Trimming took 5 bases from V and 3 from J, leaving 14 bases between them. CDR1 and CDR2 (germline): MNHEY, SVGAGI. The CDR3 length is 16 residues.

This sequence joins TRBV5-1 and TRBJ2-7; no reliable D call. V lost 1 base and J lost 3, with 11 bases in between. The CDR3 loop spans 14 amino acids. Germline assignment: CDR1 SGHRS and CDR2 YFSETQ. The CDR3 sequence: CASSLWGFNYEQYF. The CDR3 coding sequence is TGCGCCAGCAGCTTGTGGGGTTTTAACTACGAGCAGTACTTC.

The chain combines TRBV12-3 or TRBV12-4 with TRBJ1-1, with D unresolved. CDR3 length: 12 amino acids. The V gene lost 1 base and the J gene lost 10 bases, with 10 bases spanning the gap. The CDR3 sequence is CASSLDGRVAFF. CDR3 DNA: TGTGCCAGCAGTTTAGATGGTCGGGTAGCTTTCTTT.

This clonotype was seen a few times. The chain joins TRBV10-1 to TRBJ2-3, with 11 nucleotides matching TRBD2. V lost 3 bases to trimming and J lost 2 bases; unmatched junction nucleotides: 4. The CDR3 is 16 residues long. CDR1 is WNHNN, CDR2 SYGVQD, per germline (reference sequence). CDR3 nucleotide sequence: TGCGCCAGCAGTGATTCGGGACTAGCGGACACAGATACGCAGTATTTT. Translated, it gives CASSDSGLADTDTQYF.